This TCR beta chain emerged from a study of shared clonotypes between healthy human individuals. In the study overall: The plates for each donor numbered three CD4 naive, three CD4 memory, two CD8 naive and one CD8 memory.

Data came from immunoSEQ multiplex PCR; TCRdb stores just in-frame clones and leaves some out. The sample lists 95,000 to 120,000 clones, roughly two thirds occurring once. Germline CDR1 reads SGHDT; CDR2 reads YYEEEE. V was pared by 5 bases and J by 3 bases, with 6 bases of the junction left unmatched. There are 14 residues in the CDR3. Sequences were obtained from memory CD8+ T cells sorted from blood. Documented subset: CD45RO+ cells pooled with CCR7-negative TemRA cells. The receptor comes from a woman aged 30 to 39 in good health. The rearrangement uses TRBV5-6 and TRBJ2-7, with 9 bases identical to TRBD1. In DNA form, the CDR3 reads TGTGCCAGCAGTTGGGGACAGGGTCGCTACGAGCAGTACTTC. Its translation: CASSWGQGRYEQYF.